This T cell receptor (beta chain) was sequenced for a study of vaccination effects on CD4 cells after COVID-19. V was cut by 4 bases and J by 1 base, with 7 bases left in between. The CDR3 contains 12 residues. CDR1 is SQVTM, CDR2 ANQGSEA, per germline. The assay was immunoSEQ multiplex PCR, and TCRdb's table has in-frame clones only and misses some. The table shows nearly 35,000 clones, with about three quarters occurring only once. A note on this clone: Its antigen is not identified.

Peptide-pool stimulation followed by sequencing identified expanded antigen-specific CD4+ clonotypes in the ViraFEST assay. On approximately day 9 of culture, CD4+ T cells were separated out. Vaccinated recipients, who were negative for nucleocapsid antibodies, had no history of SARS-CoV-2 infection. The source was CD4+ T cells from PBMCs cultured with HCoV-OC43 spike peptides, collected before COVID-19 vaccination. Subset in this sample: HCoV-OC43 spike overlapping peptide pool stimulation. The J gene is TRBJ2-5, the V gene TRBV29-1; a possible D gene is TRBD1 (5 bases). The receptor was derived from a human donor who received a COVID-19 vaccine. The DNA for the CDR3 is TGCAGCGTTGGACAGCGCCAAGAGACCCAGTACTTC. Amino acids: CSVGQRQETQYF.